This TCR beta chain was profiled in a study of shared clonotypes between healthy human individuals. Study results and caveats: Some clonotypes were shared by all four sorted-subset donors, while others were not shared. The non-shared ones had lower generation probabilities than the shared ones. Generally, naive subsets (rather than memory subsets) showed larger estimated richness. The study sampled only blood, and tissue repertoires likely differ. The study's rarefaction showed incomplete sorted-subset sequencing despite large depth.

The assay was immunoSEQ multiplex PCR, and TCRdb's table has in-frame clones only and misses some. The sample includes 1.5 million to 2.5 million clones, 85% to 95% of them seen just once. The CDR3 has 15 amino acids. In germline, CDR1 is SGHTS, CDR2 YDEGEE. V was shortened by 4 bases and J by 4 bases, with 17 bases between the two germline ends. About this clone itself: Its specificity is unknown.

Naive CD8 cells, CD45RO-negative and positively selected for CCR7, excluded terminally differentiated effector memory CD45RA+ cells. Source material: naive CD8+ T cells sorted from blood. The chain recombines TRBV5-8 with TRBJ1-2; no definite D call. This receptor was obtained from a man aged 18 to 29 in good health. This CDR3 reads CASSHTMSVPYGYTF. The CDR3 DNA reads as TGTGCCAGCAGCCACACAATGTCAGTTCCCTATGGCTACACCTTC.